A single sample is the source of the 7 T cell receptor beta chains below, sequenced in a study of blood T cell repertoires in COVID-19. Assay: immunoSEQ multiplex PCR; the TCRdb copy retains only in-frame clones and omits some. The sample has 350,000 to 500,000 clones, about 88% seen once. Sequencing was performed on PBMCs or T cells enriched from blood (not recorded which). These receptors originate from a woman aged 18 to 35 who had been exposed to COVID-19.

The chain is built from TRBV30 and TRBJ2-2, with D tentatively TRBD1 (6 bases). The CDR3 consists of 14 residues. CDR1 GTSNPN and CDR2 SVGIG come from the germline V gene (reference sequence). Trimming stripped 1 base from V and 6 bases from J, with 12 bases between. CDR3: CAWSGTRGSGELFF. The CDR3 nucleotides read TGTGCCTGGAGTGGAACCAGGGGTTCCGGGGAGCTGTTTTTT.

The count of this clone is one. The chain joins TRBV28 to TRBJ1-4; 7 bases are a match to TRBD1. The junction had 6 bases not matched to a gene; V was cut back by 6 bases and J by 5 bases. The CDR3 contains 14 residues. Germline CDR1 reads MDHEN; CDR2 reads SYDVKM. DNA for the CDR3: TGTGCCAGCAGCTCCGGGACAGCGAATGAAAAACTGTTTTTT. Amino acids: CASSSGTANEKLFF.

The chain couples TRBV4-2 to TRBJ1-2; TRBD1 agrees at 7 bases. The J segment lost 5 bases and the V segment lost 3 bases, leaving 9 bases of the junction unmatched. Germline V CDR1 and CDR2: LGHNA, YNFKEQ. CDR3 length: 15 amino acids. CDR3 in amino acids: CASSHRTGEEYGYTF. The CDR3 DNA is TGTGCCAGCAGCCACCGAACAGGGGAGGAGTATGGCTACACCTTC.

The chain uses TRBV28 and TRBJ2-1; D is ambiguous. The CDR3 runs 16 residues. The germline gives CDR1 MDHEN, CDR2 SYDVKM. V lost 4 bases to trimming and J lost 4 bases, with 17 bases between them. CDR3 DNA sequence: TGTGCCAGCAGTTCACCCCGGGTGTACTATTACAATGAGCAGTTCTTC. It is translated as CASSSPRVYYYNEQFF.

CDR3 protein: CASSPWTGAPSGNTGELFF. DNA of the CDR3: TGTGCCAGCAGCCCATGGACAGGGGCCCCCTCGGGGAACACCGGGGAGCTGTTTTTT. The V call is TRBV11-3, the J call TRBJ2-2, with TRBD1 identical over 9 bases. The CDR3 length is 19 residues. Trimming removed 5 bases from V and 1 base from J; junction bases left unmatched: 14. Looked up from germline, CDR1 is SGHNT and CDR2 is YENEEA.

Regarding this clone: The junction departs from the called germline gene at one end, perhaps through a read error. V usage is TRBV19 and J usage is TRBJ2-7; TRBD2 agrees at 9 bases. Germline CDR1 is LNHDA and CDR2 is SQIVND (reference sequence). The CDR3 is 15 amino acids. CDR3 sequence: CASSLVAGDGTERYF. The CDR3 DNA is TGTGCCAGTAGTTTAGTAGCGGGAGACGGTACCGAGCGGTACTTC.

The V gene is TRBV3-1 (or the pseudogene TRBV3-2), the J gene TRBJ2-6, with a weak D call TRBD2 (6 bases). Germline V gene data show CDR1 as LGHDT and CDR2 as YNNKEL (reference sequence). This CDR3 contains 16 residues. V was cut by 1 base and J by 1 base, with 8 bases left in between. In DNA form, the CDR3 reads TGTGCCAGCAGCCAAGCAGGGAGGTCTGGGGCCAACGTCCTGACTTTC. As protein: CASSQAGRSGANVLTF.